The text below deals with one TCR beta chain. The sample belongs to a study of blood T cell repertoires in COVID-19. Study at large: Sources were T cells, B-cell-depleted T cells, or PBMCs; the material itself was cDNA or gDNA.

The CDR3 loop spans 17 amino acids. V lost 3 bases and J 3 bases, leaving 20 bases between the germline ends. Germline CDR1 and CDR2: ENHRY and SYGVKD. Authors' data handling: Amplification with reference gene primers provided the estimates of nucleated cell counts. The method was immunoSEQ multiplex PCR; TCRdb's version includes in-frame clones alone and lacks a portion of them. The DNA was the basis for D and trimming; V, J and clone size are from that table. The repertoire includes some 48,000 clones, approximately 85% of them detected once, and about 15% sits in the top ten. This sequence was found in a human donor in a cohort sampled during active COVID-19. The chain links TRBV10-3 to TRBJ1-2; D is possibly TRBD1 (6 bases). The material sequenced was peripheral blood. The CDR3 loop reads CAISDSIGVGGDYGYTF. The CDR3 DNA reads as TGTGCCATCAGTGATAGCATCGGGGTAGGGGGTGACTATGGCTACACCTTC.